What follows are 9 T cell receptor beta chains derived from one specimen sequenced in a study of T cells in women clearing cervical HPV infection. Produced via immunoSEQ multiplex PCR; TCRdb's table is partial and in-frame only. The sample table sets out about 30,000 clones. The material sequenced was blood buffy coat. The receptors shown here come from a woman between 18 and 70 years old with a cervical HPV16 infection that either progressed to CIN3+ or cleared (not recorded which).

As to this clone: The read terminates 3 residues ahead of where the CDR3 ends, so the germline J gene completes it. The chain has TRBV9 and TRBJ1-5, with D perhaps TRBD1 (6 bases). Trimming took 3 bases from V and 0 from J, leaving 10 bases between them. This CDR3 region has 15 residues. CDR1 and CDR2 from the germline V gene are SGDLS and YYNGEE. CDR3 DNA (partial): TGTGCCAGCAGCGACGGGACAAATAGCAATCAGCCC. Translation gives CASSDGTNSNQP. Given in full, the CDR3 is CASSDGTNSNQPQHF. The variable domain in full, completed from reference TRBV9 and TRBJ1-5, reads DSGVTQTPKHLITATGQRVTLRCSPRSGDLSVYWYQQSLDQGLQFLIQYYNGEERAKGNILERFSAQQFPDLHSELNLSSLELGDSALYFCASSDGTNSNQPQHFGDGTRLSIL.

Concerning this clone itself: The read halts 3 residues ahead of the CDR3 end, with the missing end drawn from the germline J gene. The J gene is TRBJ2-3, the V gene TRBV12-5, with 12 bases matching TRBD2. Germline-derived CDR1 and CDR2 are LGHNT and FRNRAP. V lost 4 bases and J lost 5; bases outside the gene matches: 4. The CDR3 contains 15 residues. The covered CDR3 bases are TGTGCTAGTGGTTCCTCTAGCGGGGGGGTAGATACG. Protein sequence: CASGSSSGGVDT. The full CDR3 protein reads CASGSSSGGVDTQYF.

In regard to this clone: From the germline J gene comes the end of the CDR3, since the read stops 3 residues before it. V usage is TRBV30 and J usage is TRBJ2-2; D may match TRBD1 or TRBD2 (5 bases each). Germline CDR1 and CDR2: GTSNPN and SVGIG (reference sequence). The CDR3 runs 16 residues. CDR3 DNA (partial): TGTGCCTGGAGTGTAGGGAGTGGGGCAACTAATGAAAAG. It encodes CAWSVGSGATNEK. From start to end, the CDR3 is CAWSVGSGATNEKLFF.

CDR3 bases read: TGCGCCAGCAGTTACCCATACTTCACAGGGGGCAGGGCGGGCGGGGAG. This translates into CASSYPYFTGGRAGGE. The complete CDR3 protein is CASSYPYFTGGRAGGELFF. V is TRBV10-1 and J is TRBJ2-2; TRBD1 matches 9 bases. The read halts 3 residues ahead of the CDR3 end, with the missing end drawn from the germline J gene. CDR3 length equals 19 residues. Looked up from germline, CDR1 is WNHNN and CDR2 is SYGVQD (reference sequence). The junction had 20 bases not matched to a gene; V was cut back by 5 bases and J by 7 bases.

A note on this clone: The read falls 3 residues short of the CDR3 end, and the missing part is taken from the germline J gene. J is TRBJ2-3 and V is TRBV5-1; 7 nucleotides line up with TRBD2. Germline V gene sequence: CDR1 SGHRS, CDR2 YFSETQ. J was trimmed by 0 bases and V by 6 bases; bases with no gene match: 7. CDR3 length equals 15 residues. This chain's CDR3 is CASTGSGASTDTQYF. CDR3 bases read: TGCGCCAGCACGGGGAGCGGGGCTAGCACAGATACG.

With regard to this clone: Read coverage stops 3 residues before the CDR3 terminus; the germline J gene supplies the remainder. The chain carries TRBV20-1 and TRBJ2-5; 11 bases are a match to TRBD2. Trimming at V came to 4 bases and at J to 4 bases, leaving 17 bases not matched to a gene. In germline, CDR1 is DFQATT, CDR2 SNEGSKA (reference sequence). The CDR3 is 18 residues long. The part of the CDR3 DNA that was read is TGCAGTGCTACACCCCGAGTCACTAGCGGGGGCTCTCCAGAGACC. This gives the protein CSATPRVTSGGSPET. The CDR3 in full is CSATPRVTSGGSPETQYF.

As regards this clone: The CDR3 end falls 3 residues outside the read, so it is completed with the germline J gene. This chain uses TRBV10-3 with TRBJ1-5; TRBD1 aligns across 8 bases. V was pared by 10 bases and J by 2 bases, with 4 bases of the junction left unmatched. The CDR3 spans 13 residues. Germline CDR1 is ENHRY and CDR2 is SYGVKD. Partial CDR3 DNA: TGTGCCACGAAGGGACAGGGCAATCAGCCC. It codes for CATKGQGNQP. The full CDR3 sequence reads CATKGQGNQPQHF.

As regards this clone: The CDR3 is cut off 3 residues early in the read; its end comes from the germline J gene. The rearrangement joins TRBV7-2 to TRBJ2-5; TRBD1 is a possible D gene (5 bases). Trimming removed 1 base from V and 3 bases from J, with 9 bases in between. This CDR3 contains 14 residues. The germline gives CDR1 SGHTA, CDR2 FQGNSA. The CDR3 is CASSLVRQKETQYF. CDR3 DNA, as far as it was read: TGTGCCAGCAGCTTAGTTAGACAGAAAGAGACC.

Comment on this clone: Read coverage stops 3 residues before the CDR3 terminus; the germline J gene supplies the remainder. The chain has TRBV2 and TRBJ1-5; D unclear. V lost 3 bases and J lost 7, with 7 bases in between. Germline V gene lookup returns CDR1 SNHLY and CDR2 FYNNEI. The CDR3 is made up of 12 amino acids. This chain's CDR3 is CASSDRLQPQHF. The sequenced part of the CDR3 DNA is TGTGCCAGCAGTGATCGACTGCAGCCC.